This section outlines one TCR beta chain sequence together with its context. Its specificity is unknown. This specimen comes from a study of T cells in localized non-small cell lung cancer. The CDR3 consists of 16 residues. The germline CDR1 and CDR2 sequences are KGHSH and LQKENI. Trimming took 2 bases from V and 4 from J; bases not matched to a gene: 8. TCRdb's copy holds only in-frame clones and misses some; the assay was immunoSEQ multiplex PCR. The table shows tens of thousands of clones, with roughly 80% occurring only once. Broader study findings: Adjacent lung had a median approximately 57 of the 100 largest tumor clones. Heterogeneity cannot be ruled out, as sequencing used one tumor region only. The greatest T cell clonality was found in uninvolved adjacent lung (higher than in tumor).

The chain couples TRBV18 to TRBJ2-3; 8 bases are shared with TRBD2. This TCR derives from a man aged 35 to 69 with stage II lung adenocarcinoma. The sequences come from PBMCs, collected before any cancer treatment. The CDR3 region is CASSPGLARVPDTQYF. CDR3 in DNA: TGTGCCAGCTCACCAGGACTAGCTCGGGTCCCAGATACGCAGTATTTT. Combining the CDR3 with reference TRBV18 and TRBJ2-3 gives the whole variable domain NAGVMQNPRHLVRRRGQEARLRCSPMKGHSHVYWYRQLPEEGLKFMVYLQKENIIDESGMPKERFSAEFPKEGPSILRIQQVVRGDSAAYFCASSPGLARVPDTQYFGPGTRLTVL.